The 32 T cell receptor beta chains below were found in one sample sequenced in a study of beta chain features in type 1 diabetes. Sequenced material consisted of expressed TCRB transcripts (all of the isolated RNA was reverse transcribed). TCRdb's table, derived via immunoSEQ multiplex PCR, lists solely in-frame clones and lacks some. The sample holds about 130,000 clones, 7% to 10% seen once. The sample consisted of central memory CD4+ T cells from blood. These receptors were taken from a man between 18 and 35 years old in good health.

A remark on this clone: Additional DNA sequences in this sample encode the identical CDR3. The V and J genes are TRBV5-1 and TRBJ2-5; no definite D call. The CDR3 consists of 12 residues. Germline-derived CDR1 and CDR2 are SGHRS and YFSETQ. With 3 bases removed from V and 2 bases from J, the gap between germline ends came to 5 bases. CDR3 amino acids: CASSSHQETQYF. The CDR3 DNA is TGCGCCAGCAGCTCCCATCAAGAGACCCAGTACTTC. Together with reference TRBV5-1 and TRBJ2-5, the CDR3 gives the full variable domain: KAGVTQTPRYLIKTRGQQVTLSCSPISGHRSVSWYQQTPGQGLQFLFEYFSETQRNKGNFPGRFSGRQFSNSRSEMNVSTLELGDSALYLCASSSHQETQYFGPGTRLLVL.

The V gene is TRBV4-3, the J gene TRBJ2-4; 11 bases are a match to TRBD2. The CDR3 covers 16 residues. Germline V CDR1 and CDR2: LGHNA, YSLEER. The trim removed 2 bases at V and 5 bases at J, leaving 5 bases unmatched. The CDR3 DNA is TGCGCCAGCAGCCAACAACTAGCGGGGGAAGAAAACATTCAGTACTTC. This gives the protein CASSQQLAGEENIQYF.

V gene TRBV7-9 combines with J gene TRBJ2-7, with D possibly TRBD1 on 6 matching bases. Trimming removed 4 bases at V and 2 bases at J, with 18 bases between. CDR3 length equals 16 residues. The germline V gene encodes CDR1 SEHNR and CDR2 FQNEAQ (reference sequence). The CDR3 nucleotides read TGTGCCAGCAGCTCTACCACCGGGACATGGGCCTACGAGCAGTACTTC. Translating it yields CASSSTTGTWAYEQYF.

In this sample, this clone turned up a few times. The V gene is TRBV7-2, the J gene TRBJ1-1; TRBD1 agrees at 8 bases. The CDR3 extends over 15 amino acids. V dropped 5 bases and J dropped 4; count of bases not matched to a gene: 9. The germline V gene has CDR1 SGHTA and CDR2 FQGNSA. CDR3 sequence (DNA): TGTGCCAGCAGCCCAAACTCAGGGGGCAGCACTGAAGCTTTCTTT. Its translation: CASSPNSGGSTEAFF. The whole variable domain, filled in from reference TRBV7-2 and TRBJ1-1, reads GAGVSQSPSNKVTEKGKDVELRCDPISGHTALYWYRQSLGQGLEFLIYFQGNSAPDKSGLPSDRFSAERTGGSVSTLTIQRTQQEDSAVYLCASSPNSGGSTEAFFGQGTRLTVV.

The chain joins TRBV20-1 to TRBJ2-7; D is unresolved. This CDR3 comprises 10 residues. Germline CDR1 and CDR2: DFQATT and SNEGSKA (reference sequence). The V end was cut by 6 bases, the J end by 5 bases, with 8 bases between. DNA for the CDR3: TGCAGTGCAGTACGAGACGAGCAGTACTTC. Its protein is CSAVRDEQYF.

The chain has TRBV6-1 and TRBJ2-2; TRBD2 is a possible D gene (5 bases). Per the germline V gene, CDR1 is MNHNS and CDR2 is SASEGT. Trimming left V 8 bases short and J 0 bases short, with 13 bases between. This CDR3 comprises 15 residues. As DNA, the CDR3 is TGTGCCAGCCACGAGGGAGCGGCGAACACCGGGGAGCTGTTTTTT. Its translation is CASHEGAANTGELFF.

V usage is TRBV27 and J usage is TRBJ2-7; D unresolved. This CDR3 spans 14 amino acids. Germline V CDR1 and CDR2: MNHEY, SMNVEV (reference sequence). Trimming took 5 bases from V and 3 from J, leaving 14 bases between them. The CDR3 coding sequence is TGTGCCAGCAGTAGCGTGAACACCTTCTACGAGCAGTACTTC. Its translation: CASSSVNTFYEQYF.

This clone was found a few times. J is TRBJ1-2 and V is TRBV7-8; 7 bases agree with TRBD1. The CDR3 is made up of 14 amino acids. Germline CDR1 and CDR2: SGHVS and FQNEAQ. V shed 3 bases and J 1 base; nucleotides not matched to a gene: 2. The CDR3 region is CASSLGQINYGYTF. DNA for the CDR3: TGTGCCAGCAGCTTGGGACAGATTAACTATGGCTACACCTTC.

The sample holds a few counts of this clone. V is TRBV19 and J is TRBJ1-2, with 7 bases lining up with TRBD1. CDR1 LNHDA and CDR2 SQIVND come from the germline V gene (reference sequence). With 6 bases clipped from V and 2 bases from J, the junction kept 9 bases outside the gene matches. The CDR3 is 15 residues long. CDR3 protein: CASRSGGQENYGYTF. CDR3 in DNA: TGTGCCAGTAGGTCGGGTGGACAGGAGAACTATGGCTACACCTTC.

This chain connects TRBV28 to TRBJ2-7; D is uncertain. The CDR3 has 12 residues. Germline V gene data show CDR1 as MDHEN and CDR2 as SYDVKM. Trimming stripped 4 bases from V and 3 bases from J, with 7 bases between. CDR3 protein: CASSWRYYEQYF. The CDR3, as DNA: TGTGCCAGCAGTTGGCGGTACTACGAGCAGTACTTC.

There are many counts of this clone. The rearrangement joins TRBV29-1 to TRBJ2-4; D might be TRBD2 (6 bases). Trimming took 3 bases from V and 9 from J, leaving 9 bases between them. Germline CDR1 reads SQVTM; CDR2 reads ANQGSEA. This CDR3 is 11 amino acids long. The chain's CDR3 is CSVDGGGIQYF. DNA for the CDR3: TGCAGCGTTGATGGGGGAGGCATTCAGTACTTC.

This clone has only a few counts. V is TRBV19 and J is TRBJ2-7, with 8 bases matching TRBD1. The CDR3 runs to 14 residues. From germline, CDR1 is LNHDA and CDR2 SQIVND (reference sequence). V trimming: 4 bases; J trimming: 0 bases; junction bases outside the gene matches: 2. The CDR3 is CASSRTGGSYEQYF. As DNA, the CDR3 is TGTGCCAGTAGTAGAACAGGGGGCTCCTACGAGCAGTACTTC.

The CDR3 spells CASSPGSGGMSYEQYF. DNA of the CDR3: TGTGCCAGCTCACCCGGTAGCGGGGGGATGTCCTACGAGCAGTACTTC. The chain links TRBV7-2 to TRBJ2-7; 10 bases fit TRBD2. The CDR3 consists of 16 residues. CDR1 and CDR2 from the germline V gene are SGHTA and FQGNSA. V shed 8 bases, J shed 1 base, and the junction held 11 bases outside the gene matches.

Only a few counts were recorded for this clone. CDR3 coding DNA: TGCAGCGTTGACCGCAAGAACAGGGCAGAGGGGGAAGCTTTCTTT. Protein: CSVDRKNRAEGEAFF. The chain employs TRBV29-1 and TRBJ1-1, with D possibly TRBD1 on 6 matching bases. This CDR3 comprises 15 residues. Trimming removed 3 bases at V and 8 bases at J, with 22 bases between. Germline V lookup: CDR1 SQVTM, CDR2 ANQGSEA.

This clone was recorded at least ten times. The J gene is TRBJ2-1, the V gene TRBV5-1; 16 nucleotides match TRBD2. Looked up from germline, CDR1 is SGHRS and CDR2 is YFSETQ. The length of the CDR3 is 16 residues. The V segment lost 0 bases and the J segment 10 bases; nucleotides outside the gene matches: 4. CDR3 protein: CASSLEGTSGGDEQFF. The CDR3 DNA is TGCGCCAGCAGCTTGGAGGGGACTAGCGGGGGGGACGAGCAGTTCTTC.

This clone showed up just a few times. This chain uses TRBV6-9 with TRBJ2-7; no reliable D call. V lost 3 bases and J lost 6, with 3 bases in between. Per the germline V gene, CDR1 is MNHGY and CDR2 is SVAAGI. The CDR3 runs to 10 residues. CDR3 coding DNA: TGTGCCAGCAGTTACTGCGAGCAGTACTTC. This translates into CASSYCEQYF.

This clone qualifies as medium-sized. The chain is built from TRBV6-6 and TRBJ2-7, with D tentatively TRBD2 (6 bases). This CDR3 contains 11 residues. V was trimmed by 6 bases and J by 3 bases, leaving 6 bases between them. CDR1 and CDR2 from the germline V gene are MNHNY and SVGAGI (reference sequence). CDR3: CASSGSYEQYF. The CDR3 DNA reads TGTGCCAGCAGCGGGAGCTACGAGCAGTACTTC.

This clone was seen a handful of times. This chain joins TRBV7-9 and TRBJ1-1; TRBD1 matches at 7 bases. The CDR3 has 14 amino acids. Germline V lookup: CDR1 SEHNR, CDR2 FQNEAQ (reference sequence). Trimming cost V 6 bases and J 2 bases; bases outside gene matches: 6. The CDR3 loop is CASSRDRDNTEAFF. The CDR3 nucleotides read TGTGCCAGCAGTCGTGACAGGGACAACACTGAAGCTTTCTTT.

This sequence joins TRBV4-3 and TRBJ2-1; TRBD2 matches at 9 bases. This CDR3 has 15 amino acids. Germline V gene sequence: CDR1 LGHNA, CDR2 YSLEER. With 0 bases clipped from V and 10 bases from J, the junction kept 7 bases outside the gene matches. Written as DNA, the CDR3 is TGCGCCAGCAGCCAAGAATACCCCCTAGCGGGGGAGCAGTTCTTC. Translation: CASSQEYPLAGEQFF.

The rearrangement links TRBV7-2 to TRBJ1-5; the match to TRBD1 covers 9 bases. The germline V gene encodes CDR1 SGHTA and CDR2 FQGNSA. The CDR3 has 14 amino acids. V lost 6 bases, J lost 2 bases, and 2 bases stayed unmatched. CDR3 residues: CASRGQGGNQPQHF. Here the CDR3 DNA reads TGTGCCAGCAGGGGACAGGGAGGCAATCAGCCCCAGCATTTT. The whole variable domain, filled in from reference TRBV7-2 and TRBJ1-5, reads GAGVSQSPSNKVTEKGKDVELRCDPISGHTALYWYRQSLGQGLEFLIYFQGNSAPDKSGLPSDRFSAERTGGSVSTLTIQRTQQEDSAVYLCASRGQGGNQPQHFGDGTRLSIL.

V and J are TRBV7-9 and TRBJ2-7, with D hard to call. The germline gives CDR1 SEHNR, CDR2 FQNEAQ (reference sequence). V was pared by 0 bases and J by 1 base, with 7 bases between. This CDR3 contains 14 residues. DNA for the CDR3: TGTGCCAGCAGCTTAGCATCCGGTTCCTACGAGCAGTACTTC. This encodes CASSLASGSYEQYF.

This clone was seen a few times. The identical CDR3 is also encoded by other nucleotide sequences in the sample. The V gene is TRBV11-2, the J gene TRBJ2-7; tentative D call: TRBD2 (6 bases). V lost 0 bases, J lost 2 bases, and 8 bases lay in between. The CDR3 runs 14 residues. Germline V gene sequence: CDR1 SGHAT, CDR2 FQNNGV. The CDR3 DNA is TGTGCCAGCAGCTTAGAGCGGGGAACCTACGAGCAGTACTTC. Its protein is CASSLERGTYEQYF.

This clone came up a few times. The chain recombines TRBV5-6 with TRBJ1-3; 9 nucleotides line up with TRBD1. The V gene end was trimmed by 3 bases and the J gene end by 4 bases; junction bases not matched to a gene: 2. Germline CDR1 is SGHDT and CDR2 is YYEEEE. The CDR3 loop spans 14 amino acids. The CDR3 nucleotides read TGTGCCAGCAGCTGGACAGGGGTAGGAAACACCATATATTTT. Its protein is CASSWTGVGNTIYF.

This clone was detected only a few times. The V and J genes are TRBV2 and TRBJ2-5; TRBD1 aligns across 8 bases. Germline assignment: CDR1 SNHLY and CDR2 FYNNEI. This CDR3 comprises 14 residues. Germline trimming cut 4 bases from V and 4 bases from J; bases unmatched to any gene: 5. The CDR3, as DNA: TGTGCCAGCAGTGGACAGGGGCCCCGAGAGACCCAGTACTTC. Its translation is CASSGQGPRETQYF.

In its sample, this clone was seen a few times. The rearrangement joins TRBV9 to TRBJ2-1; 10 nucleotides match TRBD2. The trim removed 4 bases at V and 7 bases at J, leaving 11 bases unmatched. Germline V lookup: CDR1 SGDLS, CDR2 YYNGEE. The CDR3 consists of 16 residues. CDR3 loop: CASSPRAGGPINEQFF. As DNA, the CDR3 is TGTGCCAGCAGCCCGAGAGCGGGGGGGCCTATTAATGAGCAGTTCTTC. Filled out from reference TRBV9 and TRBJ2-1, the complete variable domain reads DSGVTQTPKHLITATGQRVTLRCSPRSGDLSVYWYQQSLDQGLQFLIQYYNGEERAKGNILERFSAQQFPDLHSELNLSSLELGDSALYFCASSPRAGGPINEQFFGPGTRLTVL.

V usage is TRBV11-2 and J usage is TRBJ2-7, with 12 bases lining up with TRBD2. V lost 5 bases, J lost 3 bases, and 5 bases stayed unmatched. The germline CDR1 and CDR2 sequences are SGHAT and FQNNGV. The CDR3 length is 15 residues. CDR3 sequence reads: CASSAGLAGSYEQYF. CDR3 nucleotide sequence: TGTGCCAGCAGCGCCGGACTAGCGGGGAGCTACGAGCAGTACTTC.

This chain connects TRBV11-2 to TRBJ2-1, with 11 bases fitting TRBD2. The germline gives CDR1 SGHAT, CDR2 FQNNGV. The J segment lost 0 bases and the V segment lost 1 base, leaving 5 bases of the junction unmatched. The CDR3 consists of 18 residues. The CDR3 DNA reads TGTGCCAGCAGCTTAGTACTAGCGGGGGCGAGCTCCTACAATGAGCAGTTCTTC. Amino acid sequence: CASSLVLAGASSYNEQFF.

This clone was seen many times. The chain employs TRBV4-1 and TRBJ2-1; TRBD2 aligns across 15 bases. Germline CDR1 MGHRA, CDR2 YSYEKL. V shed 4 bases, J shed 0 bases, and the junction held 10 bases outside the gene matches. The CDR3 is made up of 20 amino acids. This CDR3 is CASSPTGTSGGLSSYNEQFF. The DNA for the CDR3 is TGCGCCAGCAGCCCCACCGGGACTAGCGGGGGGTTGAGCTCCTACAATGAGCAGTTCTTC.

V gene TRBV18 combines with J gene TRBJ2-7; D perhaps matches TRBD1 (5 bases). The CDR3 has 12 residues. V was pared by 4 bases and J by 6 bases, with 10 bases between. Germline V CDR1 and CDR2: KGHSH, LQKENI. The CDR3 sequence: CASSLRQSEQYF. CDR3 in DNA: TGTGCCAGCTCACTTCGACAGTCCGAGCAGTACTTC.

The table lists this clone with a count of one. This chain links TRBV9 with TRBJ2-7, with D possibly TRBD1 on 6 matching bases. V was shortened by 4 bases and J by 1 base, with 15 bases between the two germline ends. Germline V gene data show CDR1 as SGDLS and CDR2 as YYNGEE. The CDR3 is 15 residues long. The CDR3, as DNA: TGTGCCAGCAGCAAACGAGGGGACACTTCCTACGAGCAGTACTTC. It is translated as CASSKRGDTSYEQYF. Full variable domain (rest looked up from reference TRBV9 and TRBJ2-7): DSGVTQTPKHLITATGQRVTLRCSPRSGDLSVYWYQQSLDQGLQFLIQYYNGEERAKGNILERFSAQQFPDLHSELNLSSLELGDSALYFCASSKRGDTSYEQYFGPGTRLTVT.

This chain uses TRBV7-2 with TRBJ2-1; 10 bases line up with TRBD2. Germline values: CDR1 SGHTA, CDR2 FQGNSA. The V segment lost 5 bases and the J segment 6 bases; nucleotides outside the gene matches: 7. The CDR3 is 15 residues long. The CDR3 reads CASSPRLAGRNEQFF. CDR3 coding DNA: TGTGCCAGCAGCCCTAGACTAGCGGGTCGCAATGAGCAGTTCTTC.

The sample holds a few counts of this clone. V usage is TRBV7-2 and J usage is TRBJ2-7, with a possible D match to TRBD1 (6 bases). Per the germline V gene, CDR1 is SGHTA and CDR2 is FQGNSA. This CDR3 comprises 14 residues. V shed 5 bases and J shed 3 bases, with 14 bases lying between them. The CDR3 loop reads CASSARQAHYEQYF. The CDR3 nucleotides read TGTGCCAGCAGCGCCAGACAGGCGCACTACGAGCAGTACTTC.